Described below is a single T cell receptor beta chain sequence and its context. The sample is drawn from a study of blood T cell repertoires in COVID-19. As for the study in general: Spain, Italy and the United States supplied samples that represented acute and convalescent COVID-19. PBMCs, B-cell-depleted T cells, or T cells were the source of the cDNA or gDNA that made up the material.

This CDR3 has 15 residues. CDR1 and CDR2 from the germline V gene are MDHEN and SYDVKM. The ends lost 5 bases at V and 2 bases at J; junction bases unmatched: 8. In the study's own analysis: Amplification from reference gene primers served as the basis for estimated nucleated cell counts. TCRdb keeps only in-frame clones here, not all; method: immunoSEQ multiplex PCR. That table is the source of V, J and clone size, and D and trimming were worked out from the DNA. The sample lists 280,000 or so clones, 75% to 90% seen once, with under 15% in the top ten. This TCR derives from a woman aged 55-70 years with acute or convalescent COVID-19. The chain recombines TRBV28 with TRBJ2-7; 8 nucleotides match TRBD2. Source material: peripheral blood. The CDR3 sequence is CASSPPLAETYEQYF. Here the CDR3 DNA reads TGTGCCAGCAGTCCCCCACTAGCGGAGACCTACGAGCAGTACTTC.